The 8 T cell receptor beta chains below all came from one sample that was sequenced in a study of Ad26.COV2.S vaccination and SARS-CoV-2 variants. Here immunoSEQ multiplex PCR was the method, and the copy in TCRdb shows in-frame clones only, minus some. The sample shows about 350,000 clones, roughly 90% of them seen only once. Sample treatment: around 19 received Ad26.COV2.S at low or high dose, single or two shots; about 5 received placebo; per-sample allocation not given. Day 63 following the first vaccine or placebo injection was when the samples were taken. The sequencing used peripheral blood, collected in a trial of Ad26.COV2.S vaccine versus placebo. These receptors came from a person aged 18 to 65 who received the Ad26.COV2.S COVID-19 vaccine or a placebo.

The V call is TRBV11-3, the J call TRBJ2-1; a weak D match, TRBD2 (5 bases). The CDR3 is made up of 13 amino acids. Deletions cut 4 bases from V and 15 bases from J, with 19 bases between. From germline, CDR1 is SGHNT and CDR2 YENEEA. Here the CDR3 DNA reads TGTGCCAGCAGCTCTGGGGTGGGGAGCCAGCGGTTCTTC. Its protein product is CASSSGVGSQRFF.

The genes are TRBV7-2 and TRBJ2-7, with 9 bases identical to TRBD1. Germline trimming cut 7 bases from V and 6 bases from J; bases unmatched to any gene: 13. Germline V lookup: CDR1 SGHTA, CDR2 FQGNSA. The CDR3 runs 15 residues. CDR3 nucleotides: TGTGCCAGCACTCTATTTCCGGGACAGGGATCCGAGCAGTACTTC. Encoded protein: CASTLFPGQGSEQYF.

This clone was seen only once. The chain carries TRBV6-5 and TRBJ2-3; TRBD1 is a possible D gene (6 bases). Trimming stripped 5 bases from V and 4 bases from J, with 16 bases between. Germline lookup yields CDR1 MNHEY and CDR2 SVGAGI. This CDR3 spans 15 amino acids. CDR3 sequence reads: CASSHRNRASDTQYF. CDR3 DNA sequence: TGTGCCAGCAGTCATCGTAACAGGGCCTCAGATACGCAGTATTTT.

The chain links TRBV5-8 to TRBJ1-5; D is unclear. Germline V CDR1 and CDR2: SGHTS, YDEGEE. Trimming removed 4 bases at V and 4 bases at J, with 12 bases between. This CDR3 has 14 amino acids. The DNA of the CDR3 is TGTGCCAGCAGCCCCCGGGCAGTTAATCAGCCCCAGCATTTT. Translating gives CASSPRAVNQPQHF.

The chain joins TRBV30 to TRBJ1-5; TRBD1 might be the D (5 bases). Germline CDR1 GTSNPN, CDR2 SVGIG (reference sequence). V was shortened by 2 bases and J by 6 bases, with 11 bases between the two germline ends. CDR3 length: 13 residues. Written as DNA, the CDR3 is TGTGCCTGGAGTTTGGGGGATGGTCAGCCCCAGCATTTT. Protein sequence: CAWSLGDGQPQHF.

The chain links TRBV5-1 to TRBJ2-5, with D possibly matching TRBD2 (6 bases). The CDR3 extends over 15 amino acids. V was pared by 0 bases and J by 0 bases, with 9 bases between. Germline V gene sequence: CDR1 SGHRS, CDR2 YFSETQ. CDR3 region: CASSLAGLNQETQYF. The CDR3 DNA sequence: TGCGCCAGCAGCTTGGCTGGACTAAACCAAGAGACCCAGTACTTC.

The V gene is TRBV12-5, the J gene TRBJ1-1; tentatively, D is TRBD1 (5 bases). Between the trimmed V and J ends, which lost 7 bases and 0 bases, there was a span of 9 bases. The CDR3 is 13 residues long. Germline CDR1 is LGHNT and CDR2 is FRNRAP. The chain's CDR3 is CASVNRMNTEAFF. CDR3 bases: TGTGCTAGTGTTAACAGGATGAACACTGAAGCTTTCTTT.

The V call is TRBV27, the J call TRBJ1-3; D uncertain. This CDR3 region has 19 residues. CDR1 and CDR2 from the germline V gene are MNHEY and SMNVEV (reference sequence). Trimming left V 2 bases short and J 0 bases short, with 20 bases between. As DNA, the CDR3 is TGTGCCAGCAGTTTAGCATCTACCTCAGTTGGAACCTCTGGAAACACCATATATTTT. Translated: CASSLASTSVGTSGNTIYF.